This entry concerns a single T cell receptor beta chain. Sequenced by immunoSEQ multiplex PCR; TCRdb stores in-frame clones only, minus some. This sample has about 660,000 clones, with about 87% found just once. This specimen comes from a study of shared T cell receptors in the human thymus. Germline V gene lookup returns CDR1 SEHNR and CDR2 FQNEAQ (reference sequence). Trimming cost V 3 bases and J 2 bases, with 7 bases left between them. The CDR3 length is 13 residues. This sample was also put to use in a study of human thymus T cells. That investigation notes: Thymus was obtained from resections taken during corrective heart surgery. What related research reported was that thymic repertoires overlapped highly among unrelated individuals.

The gene calls are TRBV7-9 and TRBJ2-5; D remains unclear. The sample was thymocytes. This receptor was taken from a boy less than two years old with a congenital heart defect. The DNA for the CDR3 is TGTGCCAGCAGCTTCAACAGTCAAGAGACCCAGTACTTC. This gives the protein CASSFNSQETQYF.